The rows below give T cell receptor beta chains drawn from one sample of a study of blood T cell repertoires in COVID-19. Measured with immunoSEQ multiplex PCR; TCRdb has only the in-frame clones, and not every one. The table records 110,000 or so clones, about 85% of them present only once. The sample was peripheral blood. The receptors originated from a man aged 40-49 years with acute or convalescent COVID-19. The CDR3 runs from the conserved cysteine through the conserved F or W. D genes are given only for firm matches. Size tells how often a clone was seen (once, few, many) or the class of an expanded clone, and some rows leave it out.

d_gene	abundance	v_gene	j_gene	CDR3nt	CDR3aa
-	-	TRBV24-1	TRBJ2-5	TGTGCCACCAGTAACCCTCAGGAGGTAGAGACCCAGTACTTC	CATSNPQEVETQYF
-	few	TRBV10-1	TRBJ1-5	TGCGCCAGCAGTGAGTCGCCTGAGGGGCCCCAGCATTTT	CASSESPEGPQHF
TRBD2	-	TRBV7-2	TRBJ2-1	TGTGCCAGCAGCTCGGTAGCGGGGGCCTCCTACAATGAGCAGTTCTTC	CASSSVAGASYNEQFF
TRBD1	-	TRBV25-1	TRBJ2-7	TGTGCCAGACCGGGACAGGGGTACCCCTACGAGCAGTACTTC	CARPGQGYPYEQYF
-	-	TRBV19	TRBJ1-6	TGTGCCAGTAGTACCGGGGGACGGGATAATTCACCCCTCCACTTT	CASSTGGRDNSPLHF
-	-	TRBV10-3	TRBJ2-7	TGTGCCATCAGTGGTAAGGGGGTGGACGAGCAGTACTTC	CAISGKGVDEQYF
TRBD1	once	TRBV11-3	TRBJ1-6	TGTGCCAGCAGCCTAACAGGGGATGGTAGTTCACCCCTCCACTTT	CASSLTGDGSSPLHF
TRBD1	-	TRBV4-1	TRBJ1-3	TGCGCCAGCAGATCAGACAGGGCATCTGGAAACACCATATATTTT	CASRSDRASGNTIYF
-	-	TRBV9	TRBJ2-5	TGTGCCAGCAGCGTGTCGCTTTTCGGAGAGACCCAGTACTTC	CASSVSLFGETQYF
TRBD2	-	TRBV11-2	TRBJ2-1	TGTGCCAGCAGCTACACTAGCGGGACGTACAATGAGCAGTTCTTC	CASSYTSGTYNEQFF
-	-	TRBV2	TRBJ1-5	TGTGCCAGCAGTGAAGGGACAAATCAGCCCCAGCATTTT	CASSEGTNQPQHF
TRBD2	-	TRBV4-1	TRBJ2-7	TGCGCCAGCATCGGTGCGGGGGGGGCCGAAGGGGAGCAGTACTTC	CASIGAGGAEGEQYF
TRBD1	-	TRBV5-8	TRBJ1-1	TGTGCCAGCAGCTTGGTAAGACAGGGCATGAACACTGAAGCTTTCTTT	CASSLVRQGMNTEAFF
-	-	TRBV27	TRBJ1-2	TGTGCCAGCAGTTTATCGTCAGGGAACTATGGCTACACCTTC	CASSLSSGNYGYTF
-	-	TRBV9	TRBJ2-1	TGTGCCAGCAGCGGGAGGGACGGAAGATACAATGAGCAGTTCTTC	CASSGRDGRYNEQFF
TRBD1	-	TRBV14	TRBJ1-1	TGTGCCAGCAGCCATGGGACAGCTTATAACACTGAAGCTTTCTTT	CASSHGTAYNTEAFF
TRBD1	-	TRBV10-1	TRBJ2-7	TGCGCCAGCAGTGTAAACCGGGACAGATTATCCGAGCAGTACTTC	CASSVNRDRLSEQYF
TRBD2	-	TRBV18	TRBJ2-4	TGTGCCAGCTCACCATACGCGGGGGGGGCCCGTATGTCCAAAAACATTCAGTACTTC	CASSPYAGGARMSKNIQYF
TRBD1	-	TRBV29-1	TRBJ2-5	TGCAGCGTTGCGGGACAGGGGTTTGGGGAGACCCAGTACTTC	CSVAGQGFGETQYF
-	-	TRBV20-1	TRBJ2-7	TGCAGTGTTTCAGGCTCCTACGAGCAGTACTTC	CSVSGSYEQYF
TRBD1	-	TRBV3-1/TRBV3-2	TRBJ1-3	TGTGCCAGCAGCCCAGGCGGACAGGTCTCTGGAAACACCATATATTTT	CASSPGGQVSGNTIYF
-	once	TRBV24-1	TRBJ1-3	TGTGCCACCAGTGATTTGAGGGGCTCTGGAAACACCATATATTTT	CATSDLRGSGNTIYF
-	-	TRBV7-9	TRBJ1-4	TGTGCCAGCAGCTTACAGGGGCCAATTAATGAAAAACTGTTTTTT	CASSLQGPINEKLFF